Reported below is one T cell receptor beta chain. Relative to the germline gene, one junction end is altered; a read error may explain this. In the study's own analysis: The authors estimated nucleated cell counts from reference gene primer amplification. TCRdb keeps only in-frame clones here, not all; method: immunoSEQ multiplex PCR. V, J and clone size are those of that table, while D and trimming were read from the DNA. The sample lists approximately 160,000 clones; approximately 81% were seen once. This sample was included in a study of blood T cell repertoires in COVID-19. For the study at large: Researchers got acute and convalescent COVID-19 samples from the United States, Italy and Spain.

The CDR3 extends over 15 amino acids. The germline V gene encodes CDR1 SNHLY and CDR2 FYNNEI. Sequenced: peripheral blood. The gene calls are TRBV2 and TRBJ2-2; TRBD2 agrees at 8 bases. The source is a woman aged 60-75 years with COVID-19, enrolled during active disease. The chain's CDR3 is CASSQAGAYTGELFF. Written as DNA, the CDR3 is TGTGCCAGCAGTCAAGCGGGGGCTTACACCGGGGAGCTGTTTTTT.